This T cell receptor (beta chain) was sequenced during a study of a mutant IDH1 vaccine in newly diagnosed glioma. Study-level background: Patients, over weeks 1, 3, 5, 7, 11, 15, 19 and 23, received a total of eight vaccinations. Treated patients showed a male proportion of around 62%, a female proportion of around 40%, and a mean age of 40.4 years. Prior therapy was radiotherapy, temozolomide, or both; most received both.

Study conclusions and caveats: Variations in leading peripheral T cell clonotypes appeared to have no connection with pseudoprogression.

Germline V lookup: CDR1 SGHTA, CDR2 FQGNSA. J lost 2 bases, V lost 1 base, and 3 bases had no gene match. The CDR3 has 15 amino acids. Documented time point: week 11, during vaccination. Vaccine doses each comprised 300 ug of mutant IDH1 20-mer peptide, with topical imiquimod. TCRdb's copy holds only in-frame clones and misses some; the assay was immunoSEQ multiplex PCR. The sample has approximately 61,000 clones, roughly 80% seen once; the top ten hold approximately 6%. A word on this clone: The antigen remains unidentified.

The chain carries TRBV7-2 and TRBJ2-3; 7 bases match TRBD1. The TCR sequence derives from a man aged 45 to 65 with glioma. The sample was PBMCs, taken from a glioma patient whose treatment included an IDH1 peptide vaccine. The CDR3 protein is CASSLVGQNTDTQYF. The CDR3 DNA is TGTGCCAGCAGCTTAGTGGGACAGAACACAGATACGCAGTATTTT. The full variable domain, in which reference TRBV7-2 and TRBJ2-3 provide the parts outside the CDR3, is GAGVSQSPSNKVTEKGKDVELRCDPISGHTALYWYRQSLGQGLEFLIYFQGNSAPDKSGLPSDRFSAERTGGSVSTLTIQRTQQEDSAVYLCASSLVGQNTDTQYFGPGTRLTVL.